The rows below give T cell receptor beta chains drawn from one sample of a study of OX40 agonist ivuxolimab in advanced cancers. TCRdb's table, derived via immunoSEQ multiplex PCR, lists solely in-frame clones and lacks some. Of about 61,000 clones in the sample, 82% were seen once. The sample in question was CD4+ or CD8+ T cells sorted from blood, obtained in a trial of the OX40 agonist ivuxolimab. These receptors all stem from an adult with an advanced solid tumor such as melanoma, head and neck, liver or kidney cancer. CDR3s include the opening cysteine and the closing phenylalanine or tryptophan. Fields, in order: CDR3 length, clone size, J gene, V gene, D gene, CDR3 DNA, CDR3 protein. A D gene is named only where the DNA matches it firmly. For some rows the clone size is stated as once, few or many, or as a class when expanded; others skip it.

15	NA	TRBJ1-1	TRBV6-1	NA	TGTGCCAGCAGTGAAGATCTGGGGGCAGACACTGAAGCTTTCTTT	CASSEDLGADTEAFF
15	NA	TRBJ2-3	TRBV6-1	NA	TGTGCCAGCAGTGAAAGGCAGGGGGGTATAGATACGCAGTATTTT	CASSERQGGIDTQYF
14	NA	TRBJ2-1	TRBV5-5	NA	TGTGCCAGCAGCCGACTAGGAGCCTACAATGAGCAGTTCTTC	CASSRLGAYNEQFF
9	NA	TRBJ1-2	TRBV20-1	NA	TGCAGCCCAGATGATGGCTACACCTTC	CSPDDGYTF
14	NA	TRBJ2-5	TRBV18	TRBD1	TGTGCCAGCTCACCCCTAACAGGGGAAGAGACCCAGTACTTC	CASSPLTGEETQYF
13	few	TRBJ1-5	TRBV2	NA	TGTGCCAGCAGCTCTGACCGGGATCAGCCCCAGCATTTT	CASSSDRDQPQHF
14	NA	TRBJ2-1	TRBV5-4	NA	TGTGCCAGCAGCTTGGTGTCTCGTCCGGATGAGCAGTTCTTC	CASSLVSRPDEQFF
14	NA	TRBJ2-7	TRBV6-1	NA	TGTGCCAGCAGTGAATTAGGCAAAGACTACGAGCAGTACTTC	CASSELGKDYEQYF
15	NA	TRBJ2-5	TRBV7-8	NA	TGTGCCAGCAGCTGGGGCAGGCAAGGGGAAGAGACCCAGTACTTC	CASSWGRQGEETQYF
14	NA	TRBJ2-2	TRBV5-1	NA	TGCGCCAGCAGGCTAGGGGGGAACACCGGGGAGCTGTTTTTT	CASRLGGNTGELFF
13	NA	TRBJ1-1	TRBV4-2	NA	TGTGCCAGCACCCGCACCCGGGTCACTGAAGCTTTCTTT	CASTRTRVTEAFF
19	NA	TRBJ2-4	TRBV19	NA	TGTGCCAGTGGCCCGGGTGGGTGGAGGGCCCGAAGAGCCAAAAACATTCAGTACTTC	CASGPGGWRARRAKNIQYF
17	few	TRBJ2-3	TRBV18	NA	TGTGCCAGCTCACCACCTTTGGGGGGAGCGCGCACAGATACGCAGTATTTT	CASSPPLGGARTDTQYF
14	NA	TRBJ1-4	TRBV29-1	NA	TGCAGCGCCACGCCCGAGGGGCCCGATGAAAAACTGTTTTTT	CSATPEGPDEKLFF
13	few	TRBJ2-7	TRBV7-2	NA	TGTGCCAGCAGCTTAATGGACAGCGACGAGCAGTACTTC	CASSLMDSDEQYF
14	NA	TRBJ1-3	TRBV30	NA	TGTGCCTGGAGTACTACCTCGGGTGGAAACACCATATATTTT	CAWSTTSGGNTIYF
14	NA	TRBJ1-3	TRBV5-1	NA	TGCGCCAGCAGCTTCGGCAACCCTGGAAACACCATATATTTT	CASSFGNPGNTIYF
14	NA	TRBJ1-2	TRBV28	NA	TGTGCCAGCAGGGGTAGGCGGGGAGACTATGGCTACACCTTC	CASRGRRGDYGYTF
16	NA	TRBJ1-2	TRBV5-6	NA	TGTGCCAGCAGCTTGGCACCCACAGGGTTGGTTAATGGCTACACCTTC	CASSLAPTGLVNGYTF
15	NA	TRBJ2-7	TRBV7-8	NA	TGTGCCAGCAGCTTAGGATCCGTCATATCCTACGAGCAGTACTTC	CASSLGSVISYEQYF
13	once	TRBJ2-5	TRBV10-3	NA	TGTGCCATTGGGACATTGGGGCAAGAGACCCAGTACTTC	CAIGTLGQETQYF
14	NA	TRBJ1-4	TRBV11-2	NA	TGTGCCAGCAGCACAACAGGGTACGGTGAAAAACTGTTTTTT	CASSTTGYGEKLFF
13	few	TRBJ1-1	TRBV7-6	NA	TGTGCCAGCAGCCGGGATGAAAACACTGAAGCTTTCTTT	CASSRDENTEAFF
14	once	TRBJ2-7	TRBV6-6	NA	TGTGCCAGCAACCCAACCGGGACCCCCACCGAGCAGTACTTC	CASNPTGTPTEQYF
14	once	TRBJ2-1	TRBV10-3	NA	TGTGCCATCAGTGAGTCAGGGGGGTCCATTGAGCAGTTCTTC	CAISESGGSIEQFF
15	NA	TRBJ1-2	TRBV6-6	NA	TGTGCCAGCAGTTTCACCGGGGCTACAAACTATGGCTACACCTTC	CASSFTGATNYGYTF